This T cell receptor (beta chain) comes out of a study of control samples from healthy donors and cancer patients (dated by TCRdb to 2019 to 2021). Worth noting for this clone: The antigen this receptor binds is unknown.

Libraries were built with the immunoSEQ multiplex PCR assay. TCRdb provides this immuneACCESS table in a form limited to in-frame rearrangements. Some clones are lacking; in checked studies, under half of them reflect an unresolved V gene, and why the rest are absent is not known. The record for this sample contains under 200,000 clones. The ten largest clones add up to 2.2% of the sample. Relative to germline, V is 6 bases shorter and J is 1 base shorter, with 9 bases between their ends. The cysteine opens and the phenylalanine closes a CDR3 of 13 amino acids. The sequence is cut down to CDR3 DNA, 39 bases in frame from base 1. Reading the germline V gene (reference sequence) gives CDR1 MNHNY and CDR2 SVGAGI.

The source of this sequence is a woman aged 25-40 years in good health. This sequence uses TRBV6-6 and TRBJ1-1; the D gene lacks a confident call. The sequenced sample consisted of blood. The bases are TGTGCCAGCAGACATCAGGAGAACACTGAAGCTTTCTTT. Its protein reads: CASRHQENTEAFF.